The 23 T cell receptor beta chains presented below share a single source sample, sequenced in a study of T cell responses to AZD1222 COVID-19 vaccine. Sequencing used immunoSEQ multiplex PCR; TCRdb keeps in-frame clones, though not all of them. The table has 110,000 or so clones, approximately 85% seen once. The input for sequencing was peripheral blood, taken on day 0 of MenACWY control vaccination. These receptors all come from an adult in good health.

This rearrangement joins TRBV5-8 to TRBJ1-2; D call uncertain. V lost 0 bases and J 0 bases, leaving 9 bases between the germline ends. The germline CDR1 and CDR2 sequences are SGHTS and YDEGEE. This CDR3 spans 15 amino acids. CDR3 amino acids: CASSLGWLANYGYTF. The CDR3 coding sequence is TGTGCCAGCAGCTTGGGCTGGCTAGCTAACTATGGCTACACCTTC.

This chain connects TRBV18 to TRBJ2-7, with 10 bases that match TRBD1. The germline CDR1 and CDR2 sequences are KGHSH and LQKENI. V lost 3 bases, J lost 7 bases, and 9 bases stayed unmatched. The CDR3 is 15 amino acids. This CDR3 is CASSPGQGGMMEQYF. CDR3 DNA sequence: TGTGCCAGCTCACCCGGACAGGGGGGAATGATGGAGCAGTACTTC.

This clone was seen once. The rearrangement joins TRBV4-2 to TRBJ2-3, with 7 nucleotides matching TRBD2. With 0 bases clipped from V and 4 bases from J, the junction kept 7 bases outside the gene matches. CDR1 and CDR2 from the germline V gene are LGHNA and YNFKEQ. This CDR3 is built from 16 residues. CDR3 bases: TGTGCCAGCAGCCAAGATGCTAGCGGAAAACCAGATACGCAGTATTTT. This translates into CASSQDASGKPDTQYF.

The rearrangement joins TRBV4-1 to TRBJ1-1; TRBD1 aligns across 7 bases. The CDR3 runs to 15 residues. The J segment lost 0 bases and the V segment lost 4 bases, leaving 5 bases of the junction unmatched. In germline, CDR1 is MGHRA, CDR2 YSYEKL. The CDR3: CASSLFGTVNTEAFF. CDR3 sequence (DNA): TGCGCCAGCAGCCTTTTTGGGACAGTGAACACTGAAGCTTTCTTT.

V is TRBV24-1 and J is TRBJ1-2; no definite D call. Germline values: CDR1 KGHDR, CDR2 SFDVKD. Trimming stripped 4 bases from V and 1 base from J, with 12 bases between. The CDR3 is made up of 15 amino acids. This CDR3 reads CATSDPGVVNYGYTF. In nucleotides, the CDR3 is TGTGCCACCAGTGACCCCGGGGTAGTTAACTATGGCTACACCTTC.

The rearrangement links TRBV18 to TRBJ1-2; no definite D call. The germline V gene encodes CDR1 KGHSH and CDR2 LQKENI. V was cut by 2 bases and J by 2 bases, with 15 bases left in between. CDR3 length equals 16 residues. CDR3 sequence: CASSPRNTGTNYGYTF. The CDR3 nucleotides are TGTGCCAGCTCACCAAGGAATACGGGTACAAACTATGGCTACACCTTC.

The chain couples TRBV19 to TRBJ1-4; the D is unclear. CDR1 and CDR2 (germline): LNHDA, SQIVND (reference sequence). The CDR3 covers 15 residues. V was cut by 2 bases and J by 8 bases, with 15 bases left in between. The CDR3 protein is CASSISGRRREKLFF. In nucleotides, the CDR3 is TGTGCCAGTAGTATATCTGGACGAAGACGGGAAAAACTGTTTTTT.

The table lists this clone with a count of one. The rearrangement joins TRBV3-1 (or the pseudogene TRBV3-2) to TRBJ1-2; 7 bases agree with TRBD1. V shed 6 bases, J shed 7 bases, and the junction held 8 bases outside the gene matches. In germline, CDR1 is LGHDT, CDR2 YNNKEL (reference sequence). The CDR3 has 13 residues. The chain's CDR3 is CASSQKGAFGYTF. The CDR3 nucleotides read TGTGCCAGCAGTCAAAAGGGGGCTTTTGGCTACACCTTC.

The chain is built from TRBV19 and TRBJ2-7, with a weak D call TRBD1 (5 bases). The CDR3 length is 14 residues. CDR1 and CDR2 from the germline V gene are LNHDA and SQIVND (reference sequence). Trimming shortened V by 5 bases and J by 3 bases, and 14 bases separated the two germline ends. CDR3 bases: TGTGCCAGTAGTTTAGCCGCTGACAGCTACGAGCAGTACTTC. It yields the protein CASSLAADSYEQYF.

The J gene is TRBJ2-5, the V gene TRBV7-2; TRBD1 matches 8 bases. Germline V gives CDR1 SGHTA, CDR2 FQGNSA. CDR3 length: 17 residues. Trimming at V came to 1 base and at J to 2 bases, leaving 9 bases not matched to a gene. The CDR3 is CASSLGPGQGAQETQYF. The CDR3 bases are TGTGCCAGCAGCTTAGGCCCCGGGCAGGGGGCGCAAGAGACCCAGTACTTC.

This clone was seen only a few times. The chain joins TRBV30 to TRBJ2-7, with 10 positions matching TRBD1. Unmatched junction bases numbered 5, after V lost 2 bases and J lost 4 bases. Germline CDR1 GTSNPN, CDR2 SVGIG (reference sequence). This CDR3 has 14 amino acids. Here the CDR3 reads CAWSHRDRGYEQYF. The CDR3, as DNA: TGTGCCTGGAGTCACCGGGACAGGGGTTACGAGCAGTACTTC.

The chain employs TRBV28 and TRBJ2-1; no reliable D call. V gave up 3 bases and J gave up 4 bases, with 4 bases separating them. Germline V gives CDR1 MDHEN, CDR2 SYDVKM. This CDR3 contains 12 residues. The chain's CDR3 is CASSFLYNEQFF. In nucleotides, the CDR3 is TGTGCCAGCAGTTTCTTATACAATGAGCAGTTCTTC.

The rearrangement joins TRBV29-1 to TRBJ2-7; TRBD1 agrees at 8 bases. Looked up from germline, CDR1 is SQVTM and CDR2 is ANQGSEA. The CDR3 is 14 residues long. V was clipped by 4 bases and J by 6 bases; unmatched bases: 11. The CDR3 region is CSVGTGQGIGEQYF. CDR3 nucleotides: TGCAGCGTTGGAACAGGACAGGGAATCGGCGAGCAGTACTTC.

The genes are TRBV18 and TRBJ2-7, with TRBD2 identical over 8 bases. This CDR3 spans 15 amino acids. CDR1 is KGHSH, CDR2 LQKENI, per germline. After removal of 3 bases from V and 7 bases from J, the junction contained 11 bases not matched to a gene. The CDR3 sequence: CASSPVASGGQEQYF. The CDR3 DNA reads as TGTGCCAGCTCACCCGTGGCATCGGGAGGGCAAGAGCAGTACTTC. The whole variable domain, filled in from reference TRBV18 and TRBJ2-7, reads NAGVMQNPRHLVRRRGQEARLRCSPMKGHSHVYWYRQLPEEGLKFMVYLQKENIIDESGMPKERFSAEFPKEGPSILRIQQVVRGDSAAYFCASSPVASGGQEQYFGPGTRLTVT.

The table lists this clone with a count of one. This chain connects TRBV19 to TRBJ1-2, with 7 bases matching TRBD1. V gave up 9 bases and J gave up 3 bases; unmatched junction bases: 10. The CDR3 contains 14 residues. The germline V gene encodes CDR1 LNHDA and CDR2 SQIVND (reference sequence). CDR3: CASVPTGKDYGYTF. CDR3 sequence (DNA): TGTGCCAGCGTCCCGACAGGGAAGGACTATGGCTACACCTTC.

This clone has only one observation. This chain's CDR3 is CASSQDLGSDYGYTF. The CDR3 coding sequence is TGTGCCAGCAGCCAAGATCTCGGTAGTGATTATGGCTACACCTTC. V usage is TRBV4-2 and J usage is TRBJ1-2, with D unresolved. The CDR3 is 15 residues long. Trimming shortened V by 0 bases and J by 5 bases, and 13 bases separated the two germline ends. Germline assignment: CDR1 LGHNA and CDR2 YNFKEQ.

The chain uses TRBV6-5 and TRBJ2-7, with D tentatively TRBD2 (5 bases). V was shortened by 5 bases and J by 3 bases, with 8 bases between the two germline ends. Germline V gives CDR1 MNHEY, CDR2 SVGAGI. This CDR3 has 12 amino acids. CDR3 DNA sequence: TGTGCCAGCAGTCTAGGACTCTACGAGCAGTACTTC. Translated, it gives CASSLGLYEQYF.

CDR3 region: CASSPGTGDYGYTF. In nucleotides, the CDR3 is TGTGCCAGCAGTCCCGGGACAGGAGACTATGGCTACACCTTC. The rearrangement joins TRBV2 to TRBJ1-2; 8 bases align to TRBD1. CDR1 is SNHLY and CDR2 is FYNNEI in the germline V gene. After removal of 5 bases from V and 3 bases from J, the junction contained 5 bases not matched to a gene. This CDR3 has 14 amino acids.

The V call is TRBV29-1, the J call TRBJ2-7; 8 nucleotides match TRBD1. The CDR3 totals 12 residues. The V segment lost 4 bases and the J segment 4 bases; nucleotides outside the gene matches: 3. CDR1 and CDR2 (germline): SQVTM, ANQGSEA. Here the CDR3 reads CSVGDRLYEQYF. DNA of the CDR3: TGCAGCGTTGGGGACAGGCTGTACGAGCAGTACTTC.

This sequence joins TRBV18 and TRBJ1-2; 10 nucleotides align to TRBD1. CDR3 size: 14 residues. V shed 4 bases and J 6 bases; nucleotides not matched to a gene: 5. Per the germline V gene, CDR1 is KGHSH and CDR2 is LQKENI. The CDR3 region is CASSQTGQGNGYTF. CDR3 nucleotides: TGTGCCAGCTCACAAACGGGACAGGGGAATGGCTACACCTTC.

This chain links TRBV28 with TRBJ2-1, with D perhaps matching TRBD1 (5 bases). V dropped 8 bases and J dropped 0 bases, with 14 bases sitting between them. CDR1 is MDHEN, CDR2 SYDVKM, per germline. CDR3 size: 15 residues. In DNA form, the CDR3 reads TGTGCCAGCGCGGACCAGGACACCTCCTACAATGAGCAGTTCTTC. As protein: CASADQDTSYNEQFF.

The V and J genes are TRBV5-5 and TRBJ2-5; D is undetermined. V gave up 2 bases and J gave up 2 bases, with 13 bases separating them. Germline assignment: CDR1 SGHKS and CDR2 YYEKEE (reference sequence). The CDR3 loop spans 15 amino acids. CDR3 amino acids: CASSFYGQLQETQYF. The DNA for the CDR3 is TGTGCCAGCAGCTTTTATGGTCAGTTACAAGAGACCCAGTACTTC.

The chain recombines TRBV21-1 with TRBJ1-5; the table assigns TRBD1, which was not confirmed against the DNA. TRBV21-1 is a recognized pseudogene. CDR3 size: 13 residues. CDR3 sequence: CASNRRRNQPQHF. Written as DNA, the CDR3 is TGTGCCAGCAACAGAAGGCGTAATCAGCCCCAGCATTTT.